This T cell receptor beta chain was retrieved from a study of cytomegalovirus exposure and HLA in healthy donors. Points from the study as a whole: The authors confirmed in vitro that three CMV-associated chains were specific for CMV antigens. Around 18,000 TCR beta sequences were associated with HLA alleles at 0.05 false discovery rate in a later analysis. Trimming of TCR beta V- and J-genes showed a link, identified in a later analysis, to a missense DCLRE1C variant.

Researchers ran the PCR with 60 Vbeta and 13 Jbeta primers. Methods used by the authors: Later, tens of millions of unique TCR beta chains were counted in an analysis, and roughly 11 million of them were shared. Some clones are missing from TCRdb's copy, which holds only in-frame ones; the method was immunoSEQ multiplex PCR. V and J calls and clone size are given by that table; D and trimming were obtained from the DNA. The sample carries approximately 70,000 clones, roughly four fifths recorded once. Germline lookup yields CDR1 MDHEN and CDR2 SYDVKM. The V gene lost 6 bases and the J gene lost 2 bases, with 13 bases spanning the gap. The CDR3 runs 14 residues. This clone was picked up one time. The antigen is not known.

This rearrangement joins TRBV28 to TRBJ1-2, with a possible D match to TRBD1 (5 bases). The source of this sequence is a man aged 45-65 years in good health and CMV-seronegative. Specimen: PBMCs. The CDR3 reads CASRWQGRNYGYTF. The CDR3 coding sequence is TGTGCCAGCAGGTGGCAGGGTCGGAACTATGGCTACACCTTC.